A selection of T cell receptor beta chains follows, all from one sample in a study of blood T cells in healthy people across ages. TCRdb called the 5' RACE reads again in MiXCR, with one record for every CDR3 protein. The data hold approximately 1.5 million distinct CDR3 sequences, with roughly a third observed a single time. Specimen: blood. These receptors all stem from a young woman in good health. The CDR3 runs from the conserved cysteine through the conserved F or W. A D gene is named only where the DNA matches it firmly. Clone sizes are given selectively: once, few, many, or a class where the clone is expanded.

j_gene,abundance,v_gene,d_gene,CDR3nt,CDR3aa
TRBJ2-3,-,TRBV28,TRBD2,TGTGCCAGCAGTTTCCTCGGGGCGGGAGGGCCGTTCACAGATACGCAGTATTTT,CASSFLGAGGPFTDTQYF
TRBJ2-3,-,TRBV7-9,TRBD2,TGTGCCAGCAGCTTACCCCGACTAGCGGGGGGGCCTTGGGATACGCAGTATTTT,CASSLPRLAGGPWDTQYF
TRBJ2-7,-,TRBV27,TRBD1,TGTGCCAGCAGTCAAAGACAGGGACCTTCCGAGCAGTACTTC,CASSQRQGPSEQYF
TRBJ2-7,-,TRBV7-9,TRBD2,TGTGCCAACAGCTTACCGGGACTAGTCTACGAGCAGTACTTC,CANSLPGLVYEQYF
TRBJ1-1,-,TRBV29-1,-,TGCAGCGGGGGGTTCGACACTGAAGCTTTCTTT,CSGGFDTEAFF
TRBJ2-2,-,TRBV7-8,TRBD2,TGTGCCAGCAGCTTCTCTGGCGGGAGGGCATCCGGGGAGCTGTTTTTT,CASSFSGGRASGELFF
TRBJ1-4,-,TRBV3-1,-,TGTGCCAGCAGCCCCCAGGGGATAAATGAAAAACTGTTTTTT,CASSPQGINEKLFF
TRBJ1-2,-,TRBV12-3/TRBV12-4,-,TGTGCCAGCAGTTTTGTGGCTACCTATGGCTACACCTTC,CASSFVATYGYTF
TRBJ1-4,-,TRBV28,-,TGTGCCAGCGCAATAGGTCGGTTTTCAAGGACTAATGAAAAACTGTTTTTT,CASAIGRFSRTNEKLFF
TRBJ2-1,many,TRBV29-1,TRBD2,TGCAGCGCCCCGGGGAGCGGGGTAACCAATGAGCAGTTCTTC,CSAPGSGVTNEQFF
TRBJ2-7,few,TRBV7-8,-,TGTGCCAGCAGCCACACAGGGTACAACGAGCAGTACTTC,CASSHTGYNEQYF
TRBJ2-1,-,TRBV7-6,-,TGTGCCAGCAGCTTAGCTACTCCCGGGAATATGTACAATGAGCAGTTCTTC,CASSLATPGNMYNEQFF
TRBJ2-1,few,TRBV7-2,-,TGTGCCAGCAGCTGGGGACTTCGCTCCTACAATGAGCAGTTCTTC,CASSWGLRSYNEQFF
TRBJ2-1,-,TRBV7-2,TRBD2,TGTGCCAGCAGACTAGTAGGAGCGGGGACTCACAATGAGCAGTTCTTC,CASRLVGAGTHNEQFF
TRBJ1-1,many,TRBV12-3/TRBV12-4,-,TGTGCCAGCAGTTCCCTGGACCGGGCTTTCTTT,CASSSLDRAFF
TRBJ2-7,-,TRBV27,-,TGTGCCACCCATCCCGGGACCTCGGGCGAGCAGTACTTC,CATHPGTSGEQYF
TRBJ2-1,few,TRBV20-1,TRBD2,TGCAGTGCTAGAGATGCTAGCGGGAGTGCGATGTTCGAGCAGTTCTTC,CSARDASGSAMFEQFF
TRBJ2-5,few,TRBV3-1,-,TGTGCCAGCAGCCAGTTCTTGGGGCGGGGGCCTCAGGAGACCCAGTACTTC,CASSQFLGRGPQETQYF
TRBJ2-3,-,TRBV15,-,TGTGCCACCAGCAGAGATCTAACAGATACGCAGTATTTT,CATSRDLTDTQYF
TRBJ2-1,-,TRBV27,TRBD2,TGTGCCAGCAGTCGGGACCGGGGGGGCCGCAATGAGCAGTTCTTC,CASSRDRGGRNEQFF
TRBJ2-1,-,TRBV4-1,-,TGCGCCAGCAGCCGAGAAGGTGAGAATGAGCAGTTCTTC,CASSREGENEQFF
TRBJ2-1,-,TRBV5-1,TRBD2,TGCGCCAGCAGTCGTCCACAAAGTCCCGAAGCGGGGAAGAGCTCCTACAATGAGCAGTTCTTC,CASSRPQSPEAGKSSYNEQFF
TRBJ2-7,-,TRBV20-1,-,TGCAGTGCTAGAGAGGGGAAGAGGCAGTACTTC,CSAREGKRQYF
TRBJ2-7,-,TRBV11-2,-,TGTGCCAGCATAGCGGGCAGGGGGATAGGCGAGCAGTATTTC,CASIAGRGIGEQYF
TRBJ1-2,-,TRBV20-1,-,TGCAGTGCCCCGAGTTCGTACGGCCTGTATGGCTACACCTTC,CSAPSSYGLYGYTF
TRBJ1-5,few,TRBV6-2/TRBV6-3,-,TGTGCCAGCAGAGACGACAGTTTTCGTCAGCCCCAGCATTTT,CASRDDSFRQPQHF
TRBJ2-5,-,TRBV7-9,TRBD1,TGTGCCAGCAAGAACCCCGGGACAGGGGGAGGAGAGCAGTACTTC,CASKNPGTGGGEQYF
TRBJ2-7,-,TRBV28,TRBD2,TGTGCCAGCAGTAGAGCGGGACGATCCTACGAGCAGTACTTC,CASSRAGRSYEQYF
TRBJ2-7,-,TRBV10-3,-,TGTGCTATCAGTGAGTCAACTAGACCCTACGAGCAGTACTTC,CAISESTRPYEQYF
TRBJ1-2,few,TRBV15,TRBD1,TGTGCCACCAGCAACTCCTGGACAGGAGAGGGGCCCTATGGCTACACCTTC,CATSNSWTGEGPYGYTF
TRBJ1-2,-,TRBV10-1,-,TGCGCCAAACCGCCGGGGGGTGGCTACACCTTC,CAKPPGGGYTF
TRBJ2-3,-,TRBV29-1,-,TGCAGCGCTTTAGACTCCCCAGATACGCAGTATTTT,CSALDSPDTQYF
TRBJ2-1,-,TRBV30,-,TGTGCCTGGGGTATAGCGCCTAGCTCCTACAATGAGCAGTTCTTC,CAWGIAPSSYNEQFF
TRBJ2-1,many,TRBV5-1,-,TGCGCCAGCAGCTTGAAGGGCGGCAATGAGCAGTTCTTC,CASSLKGGNEQFF
TRBJ2-7,-,TRBV24-1,TRBD2,TGTGTCACCAGTGATCCGACCGGACTAGCGGGAGACGAGCAGTACTTC,CVTSDPTGLAGDEQYF
TRBJ1-5,-,TRBV28,TRBD1,TGTGCCAGCAGGGGGACAGGTCTTAATCAGCCCCAGCATTTT,CASRGTGLNQPQHF
TRBJ1-2,-,TRBV27,-,TGTGCCAGCAGTTTTCGGGGAATCTATGGCTACACCTTC,CASSFRGIYGYTF
TRBJ1-5,-,TRBV5-5,TRBD1,TGTGCCAGCAGCTTGGAAGTGTACAGGGGGCTTAGTTTGGATCAGCCCCAGCATTTT,CASSLEVYRGLSLDQPQHF
TRBJ2-7,few,TRBV7-8,TRBD2,TGTGCCAGCAGCTTAGTCCAGCGGGGGACCTACGAGCAGTACTTC,CASSLVQRGTYEQYF
TRBJ2-3,few,TRBV20-1,TRBD2,TGCAGTGCTAGAGTTAGCGGGTTGCGAACAGATACGCAGTATTTT,CSARVSGLRTDTQYF
TRBJ2-4,-,TRBV24-1,TRBD1,TGTGCCACCAGTGATTTCAAGGGGGACAGAGCCAAAAACATTCAGTACTTC,CATSDFKGDRAKNIQYF
TRBJ2-3,-,TRBV12-3/TRBV12-4,TRBD1,TGTGCCAGCAGCATAAATCCGGGACAGACCACAGATACGCAGTATTTT,CASSINPGQTTDTQYF
TRBJ2-1,few,TRBV12-3/TRBV12-4,TRBD2,TGTGCCAGCAGCGATAGCGGGACCTACAATGAGCAGTTCTTC,CASSDSGTYNEQFF
TRBJ1-3,few,TRBV7-9,TRBD1,TGTGCCAGCAGCTCACGGGCCGGGACAGGGGTCAACACCATATATTTT,CASSSRAGTGVNTIYF
TRBJ2-1,many,TRBV20-1,TRBD2,TGCAGTGCGAGACTAGCTGATCTCTATGAGCAGTTCTTC,CSARLADLYEQFF
TRBJ2-4,few,TRBV6-5,-,TGTGCCAGCAGCCCTCCCGAGGCCCGAACAGCCCAGTACTTC,CASSPPEARTAQYF
TRBJ2-5,few,TRBV9,-,TGTGCCAGCAGCGTACAGGGTCAAGAGACCCAGTACTTC,CASSVQGQETQYF
TRBJ1-2,-,TRBV7-9,TRBD1,TGTGCCAGCACCCGGGACAGCGACTATGGCTACACCTTC,CASTRDSDYGYTF
TRBJ1-4,-,TRBV7-9,TRBD1,TGTGCCAGCCAGGACAGGGGGGGGACTAATGAAAAACTGTTTTTT,CASQDRGGTNEKLFF
TRBJ2-7,-,TRBV20-1,-,TGCAGTGCCCCCTTTAACTACGAGCAGTACTTC,CSAPFNYEQYF
TRBJ1-2,few,TRBV7-3,TRBD1,TGTGCCAGCAGCCCCTCAGGGGGGGGAAGCTACACCTTC,CASSPSGGGSYTF
TRBJ1-2,-,TRBV28,TRBD1,TGTGCCAGCAGTCTCTCAGGACAGGGGAACGATGGCTACACCTTC,CASSLSGQGNDGYTF
TRBJ2-6,-,TRBV28,-,TGTGCCAGCAGTTCCTCGGACTATGGGGCCAACGTCCTGACTTTC,CASSSSDYGANVLTF
TRBJ2-2,-,TRBV2,-,TGTGCCAGCTCCCCCGTCCGTGGACTAGGGGGGCTGTTTTTT,CASSPVRGLGGLFF
TRBJ2-7,-,TRBV20-1,-,TGCAGTGCAGCTCGCGGGACGACCCACGAGCAGTACTTC,CSAARGTTHEQYF
TRBJ2-3,few,TRBV20-1,-,TGCAGTGCAAACAAATGGGCCGGGGAGCTAGGAGATACGCAGTATTTT,CSANKWAGELGDTQYF
TRBJ1-2,-,TRBV28,-,TGTGCCAGCAGTTTTAGCGGCCAGGGCCTCTATGGCTACACCTTC,CASSFSGQGLYGYTF